This T cell receptor beta chain was sequenced for a study of T cell clonotyping in hematopoietic cell transplantation. Study conclusions and caveats: Broader posttransplant TCR repertoire diversity was predicted by graft donor and pretransplant recipient Inverse Simpson Index values. Recipient TCR diversity dropped after transplant; expanded clonotypes rose from day 30 to 180. CD4 and CD8 repertoire contributions could not be separated without sorting.

Recipients were bled about 28 days pretransplant and at posttransplant days 30, 100, 180. Remarks on this clone: Antigen unknown.

This CDR3 has 14 amino acids. CDR1 and CDR2 from the germline V gene are LNHDA and SQIVND (reference sequence). V trimming: 3 bases; J trimming: 5 bases; junction bases outside the gene matches: 5. Assay: immunoSEQ multiplex PCR; the TCRdb copy retains only in-frame clones and omits some. The sample holds 13,000 or so clones, approximately 97% seen once. The TCR was taken from a female patient in her fifties who had an allogeneic stem cell transplant from an unrelated donor, so T cells may come from the graft donor. Some clones in this sample may be carry-over from other donors' samples. This chain links TRBV19 with TRBJ2-7; 9 bases agree with TRBD1. This sample comprised peripheral blood mononuclear cells, obtained 30 days after allogeneic stem cell transplant. The CDR3 DNA reads as TGTGCCAGTAGTATCGGGACAGGGCTGAACGAGCAGTACTTC. This sequence encodes CASSIGTGLNEQYF.